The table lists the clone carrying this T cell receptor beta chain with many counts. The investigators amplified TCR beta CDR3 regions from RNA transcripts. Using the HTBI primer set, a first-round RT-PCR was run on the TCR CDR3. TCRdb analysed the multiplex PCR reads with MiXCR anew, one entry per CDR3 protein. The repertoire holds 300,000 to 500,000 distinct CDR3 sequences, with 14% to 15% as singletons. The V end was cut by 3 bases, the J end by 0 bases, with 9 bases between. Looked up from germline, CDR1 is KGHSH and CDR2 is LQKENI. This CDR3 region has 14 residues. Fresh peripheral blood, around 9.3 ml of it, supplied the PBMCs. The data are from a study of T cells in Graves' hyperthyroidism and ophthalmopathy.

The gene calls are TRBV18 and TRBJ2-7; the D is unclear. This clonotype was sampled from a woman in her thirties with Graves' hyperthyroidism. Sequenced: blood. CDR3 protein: CASSPNADSYEQYF. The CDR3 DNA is TGTGCCAGCTCACCGAATGCGGACTCCTACGAGCAGTACTTC.